This entry lists 14 T cell receptor beta chains sequenced from one sample in a study of Tregs in tolerant kidney transplant recipients. The data were produced by immunoSEQ multiplex PCR, yet TCRdb's version contains in-frame clones alone and is incomplete. The table records tens of thousands of clones, 93% of them present only once. The material was CD4+ T cells from blood, obtained before the transplant. The receptors come from a human donor who received a combined kidney and bone marrow transplant.

V is TRBV2 and J is TRBJ2-3; the D gene is possibly TRBD1 (5 bases). CDR1 and CDR2 from the germline V gene are SNHLY and FYNNEI. Trimming took off 8 bases at V and 8 bases at J, with 17 bases between the two ends. The CDR3 covers 13 residues. The CDR3 DNA reads TGTGCCAGCTTAGGGGCCCCTGAGGTTACGCAGTATTTT. Translated: CASLGAPEVTQYF.

The chain has TRBV7-9 and TRBJ2-3, with D uncertain. V was shortened by 2 bases and J by 4 bases, with 10 bases between the two germline ends. Germline lookup yields CDR1 SEHNR and CDR2 FQNEAQ (reference sequence). This CDR3 is 14 amino acids long. Written as DNA, the CDR3 is TGTGCCAGCAGCTTAAACCTATTTTCAGATACGCAGTATTTT. Protein product: CASSLNLFSDTQYF.

The J gene is TRBJ2-5, the V gene TRBV27, with D tentatively TRBD1 (7 bases). Between the trimmed V and J ends, which lost 0 bases and 4 bases, there was a span of 21 bases. CDR1 MNHEY and CDR2 SMNVEV come from the germline V gene (reference sequence). The CDR3 spans 18 residues. CDR3 loop: CASSLSRRRVQGGETQYF. CDR3 coding DNA: TGTGCCAGCAGTTTATCTCGCCGGCGGGTCCAGGGGGGAGAGACCCAGTACTTC.

This chain connects TRBV2 to TRBJ2-1; 10 nucleotides match TRBD1. The CDR3 has 14 residues. Germline lookup yields CDR1 SNHLY and CDR2 FYNNEI. Trimming cost V 5 bases and J 12 bases; bases outside gene matches: 10. In DNA form, the CDR3 reads TGTGCCAGCAGTTTCCCGGGACAGGGGAGGAGGCAGTTCTTC. It encodes CASSFPGQGRRQFF.

The J gene is TRBJ2-5, the V gene TRBV5-1; D is undetermined. The end of the DNA fits TRBJ2-7 better, so the J call may be wrong. The germline V gene has CDR1 SGHRS and CDR2 YFSETQ. There are 14 residues in the CDR3. The CDR3 loop is CASSSGPGSYEQYF. CDR3 bases: TGCGCCAGCAGCTCTGGGCCTGGCTCCTACGAGCAGTACTTC.

J is TRBJ1-5 and V is TRBV27; D gene uncertain. Germline assignment: CDR1 MNHEY and CDR2 SMNVEV (reference sequence). The V and J ends lost 3 bases and 0 bases respectively, with 3 bases between them. The CDR3 loop spans 13 amino acids. The CDR3 DNA reads TGTGCCAGCAGTTTTAATAGCAATCAGCCCCAGCATTTT. Encoded protein: CASSFNSNQPQHF.

J is TRBJ2-7 and V is TRBV4-2, with D tentatively TRBD2 (6 bases). The CDR3 has 17 amino acids. Between the trimmed V and J ends, which lost 0 bases and 0 bases, there was a span of 15 bases. In germline, CDR1 is LGHNA, CDR2 YNFKEQ. The CDR3 DNA follows: TGTGCCAGCAGCCAAGATATTGGGACTTGGAGCTCCTACGAGCAGTACTTC. Translating gives CASSQDIGTWSSYEQYF.

This clone was seen more than once but under ten times. The J gene is TRBJ2-1, the V gene TRBV10-1, with a possible D match to TRBD2 (5 bases). Germline V gene data show CDR1 as WNHNN and CDR2 as SYGVQD (reference sequence). V shed 2 bases and J shed 5 bases, with 7 bases lying between them. This CDR3 has 13 amino acids. CDR3 bases: TGCGCCAGCAGTGAGAAGGGAGACAATGAGCAGTTCTTC. Protein: CASSEKGDNEQFF.

The chain couples TRBV7-3 to TRBJ2-7, with D perhaps matching TRBD2 (5 bases). This CDR3 contains 19 residues. Between the trimmed V and J ends, which lost 5 bases and 2 bases, there was a span of 28 bases. Germline V gene lookup returns CDR1 SGHTA and CDR2 FQGTGA. DNA for the CDR3: TGTGCCAGCAGCCCCTGGGCCGAGCCGGAGGACTTCCCCACCTACGAGCAGTACTTC. This gives the protein CASSPWAEPEDFPTYEQYF. Together with reference TRBV7-3 and TRBJ2-7, the CDR3 gives the full variable domain: GAGVSQTPSNKVTEKGKYVELRCDPISGHTALYWYRQSLGQGPEFLIYFQGTGAADDSGLPNDRFFAVRPEGSVSTLKIQRTERGDSAVYLCASSPWAEPEDFPTYEQYFGPGTRLTVT.

This clone showed up just once. The chain has TRBV28 and TRBJ1-1; 7 bases fit TRBD1. The CDR3 has 16 residues. Germline V gene lookup returns CDR1 MDHEN and CDR2 SYDVKM. The V gene end was trimmed by 4 bases and the J gene end by 10 bases; junction bases not matched to a gene: 18. The CDR3 loop reads CASSYHFRDRAARAFF. DNA for the CDR3: TGTGCCAGCAGTTATCACTTTAGAGACAGGGCGGCCCGAGCTTTCTTT.

This chain links TRBV7-6 with TRBJ2-7; 10 nucleotides match TRBD1. The trim removed 5 bases at V and 5 bases at J, leaving 6 bases unmatched. Germline-derived CDR1 and CDR2 are SGHVS and FNYEAQ. The CDR3 loop spans 14 amino acids. The CDR3 here is CASSRQGAGNEQYF. In nucleotides, the CDR3 is TGTGCCAGCAGCCGACAGGGGGCGGGGAACGAGCAGTACTTC.

V usage is TRBV11-2 and J usage is TRBJ1-5; the D is unclear. The V gene lost 3 bases and the J gene lost 10 bases, with 16 bases spanning the gap. The CDR3 is made up of 14 amino acids. The germline gives CDR1 SGHAT, CDR2 FQNNGV. DNA of the CDR3: TGTGCCAGCAGCTTGAGCGGGCCGTTCAATCCCCAGCATTTT. It codes for CASSLSGPFNPQHF.

The genes are TRBV7-9 and TRBJ2-2, with TRBD1 matching 9 bases. The CDR3 has 15 residues. The J segment lost 1 base and the V segment lost 5 bases, leaving 2 bases of the junction unmatched. In germline, CDR1 is SEHNR, CDR2 FQNEAQ (reference sequence). CDR3 residues: CASSKGQGNTGELFF. The CDR3 DNA reads TGTGCCAGCAGCAAGGGACAGGGGAACACCGGGGAGCTGTTTTTT.

The chain couples TRBV7-2 to TRBJ2-5, with 12 bases identical to TRBD1. The CDR3 is made up of 14 amino acids. Trimming removed 6 bases from V and 7 bases from J; junction bases left unmatched: 6. Germline lookup yields CDR1 SGHTA and CDR2 FQGNSA. CDR3 DNA: TGTGCCAGCAGTTGGGACAGGGGGCTCGGGACCCAGTACTTC. It specifies CASSWDRGLGTQYF.